Each of the 7 T cell receptor beta chains below was sequenced from the same sample in a study of OX40 agonist ivuxolimab in advanced cancers. This table comes from immunoSEQ multiplex PCR, and its TCRdb copy is limited to in-frame clones, with some not included. Of around 100,000 clones in the sample, about 91% were seen once. This specimen was CD4+ or CD8+ T cells sorted from blood, taken in a trial of the OX40 agonist ivuxolimab. The receptors derive from an adult with an advanced solid tumor such as melanoma, head and neck, liver or kidney cancer.

This clone came up once. CDR3 amino acids: CASSGQAATGELFF. The DNA of the CDR3 is TGTGCCAGCAGTGGACAAGCGGCCACCGGGGAGCTGTTTTTT. This sequence joins TRBV2 and TRBJ2-2, with a tentative D call TRBD2 (5 bases). The germline V gene has CDR1 SNHLY and CDR2 FYNNEI. The length of the CDR3 is 14 residues. V was pared by 4 bases and J by 4 bases, with 10 bases between.

This chain links TRBV4-1 with TRBJ2-3, with D perhaps matching TRBD1 (5 bases). This CDR3 spans 15 amino acids. The germline V gene encodes CDR1 MGHRA and CDR2 YSYEKL. The V gene lost 4 bases and the J gene lost 0 bases, with 11 bases spanning the gap. The CDR3 loop reads CASSPRGASTDTQYF. In DNA, the CDR3 is TGCGCCAGCAGCCCCCGTGGGGCTAGCACAGATACGCAGTATTTT.

The rearrangement joins TRBV2 to TRBJ2-7; the match to TRBD2 covers 10 bases. The CDR3 is made up of 15 amino acids. The germline gives CDR1 SNHLY, CDR2 FYNNEI. The V segment lost 7 bases and the J segment 2 bases; nucleotides outside the gene matches: 8. The CDR3 DNA sequence: TGTGCCAGCAATCTTGGACTAGCGGCAGCCTACGAGCAGTACTTC. Protein: CASNLGLAAAYEQYF.

This clone showed up just a few times. CDR3 sequence (DNA): TGTGCCAGCAGGAAGGGGTTCTTC. Translated: CASRKGFF. The chain carries TRBV27 and TRBJ2-1; no clear D. CDR1 and CDR2 from the germline V gene are MNHEY and SMNVEV (reference sequence). Trimming cost V 6 bases and J 15 bases, with 6 bases left between them. The CDR3 is 8 residues long.

The CDR3 is CASREGSGRTTDTQYF. DNA of the CDR3: TGCGCCAGCCGGGAGGGTAGCGGGAGAACCACAGATACGCAGTATTTT. The chain combines TRBV4-1 with TRBJ2-3; 9 nucleotides align to TRBD2. The J segment lost 2 bases and the V segment lost 8 bases, leaving 11 bases of the junction unmatched. Germline-derived CDR1 and CDR2 are MGHRA and YSYEKL. This CDR3 contains 16 residues.

This chain links TRBV6-1 with TRBJ1-2; D may be TRBD1 (5 bases). The V end was cut by 7 bases, the J end by 6 bases, with 15 bases between. The CDR3 consists of 13 residues. Germline V gene data show CDR1 as MNHNS and CDR2 as SASEGT. Here the CDR3 reads CASTLVRDDGYTF. In DNA, the CDR3 is TGTGCCAGCACTCTGGTCAGGGATGATGGCTACACCTTC.

The genes are TRBV10-1 and TRBJ2-5; D unresolved. CDR1 and CDR2 (germline): WNHNN, SYGVQD (reference sequence). The CDR3 totals 14 residues. The V end lost 3 bases, the J end lost 5 bases, and 13 bases lay between the germline ends. The DNA of the CDR3 is TGCGCCAGCAGTGAAAGTTCGGGCCGGGAGACCCAGTACTTC. It is translated as CASSESSGRETQYF.